A selection of T cell receptor beta chains follows, all from one sample in a study of tumor-infiltrating lymphocytes in primary liver carcinoma. Each CDR3 protein gets one entry after TCRdb re-called the multiplex PCR reads with MiXCR. This table holds fewer than 110,000 distinct CDR3 sequences, around 66% found once. The sequenced sample consisted of liver tumor tissue from sampling region 2. These receptors all come from a woman in her sixties or seventies with primary liver carcinoma and hepatitis B virus infection. The CDR3 runs from the conserved cysteine through the conserved F or W. Fields, in order: V gene, J gene, D gene, clone size, CDR3 length, CDR3 protein, CDR3 DNA. The D gene is left open where the match is weak. For some rows the clone size is stated as once, few or many, or as a class when expanded; others skip it.

TRBV6-2/TRBV6-3	TRBJ2-5	-	-	16	CASSYRSMRAGETQYF	TGTGCCAGCAGTTACAGGAGCATGAGGGCCGGAGAGACCCAGTACTTC
TRBV5-1	TRBJ2-1	TRBD2	-	17	CASSLARSTSGNNEQFF	TGCGCCAGCAGCTTGGCGAGATCTACTAGCGGGAACAATGAGCAGTTCTTC
TRBV11-2	TRBJ2-1	-	-	14	CASSPDSRYSDQFF	TGTGCCAGTAGTCCGGACTCGAGGTATAGTGACCAGTTCTTC
TRBV4-1	TRBJ2-4	TRBD2	-	20	CASSQDGTGGRAGAKNIQYF	TGCGCCAGCAGCCAAGATGGGACTGGCGGGAGGGCCGGGGCCAAAAACATTCAGTACTTC
TRBV11-2	TRBJ2-7	-	few	13	CASPPSGASEQYF	TGTGCCAGCCCCCCTTCAGGGGCTAGCGAGCAGTACTTC
TRBV18	TRBJ2-2	-	once	15	CASSPQSGWTGELFF	TGTGCCAGTTCACCACAATCAGGGTGGACCGGGGAGCTGTTTTTT
TRBV11-3	TRBJ2-3	-	-	17	CASSSWPLDMSTDTQYF	TGTGCCAGCAGCTCTTGGCCCCTTGACATGAGCACAGATACGCAGTACTTT
TRBV7-9	TRBJ1-4	-	many	13	CASSLGYDEKLFF	TGTGCCAGCAGCTTGGGATACGATGAAAAACTGTTTTTT
TRBV12-3/TRBV12-4	TRBJ2-3	-	-	15	CASGPTTSSDQPQYF	TGTGCCAGCGGTCCGACAACGAGCTCCGATCAGCCCCAGTATTTT
TRBV11-2	TRBJ2-2	TRBD1	-	18	CASGRGGSYIANTWELFF	TGTGCCAGCGGCCGAGGGGGCTCTTATATCGCGAACACCTGGGAGCTGTTTTTT
TRBV5-4	TRBJ2-6	-	once	15	CASSFTGSGVNVLTF	TGCGCCAGCAGCTTCACTGGCTCTGGGGTCAACGTCCTGACTTTC
TRBV28	TRBJ1-5	-	-	12	CASSWNFEPQHF	TGTGCCAGCAGTTGGAACTTTGAGCCCCAGCATTTT
TRBV2	TRBJ2-1	TRBD2	-	11	CAIGLASEQFF	TGTGCCATTGGACTAGCGAGTGAGCAGTTCTTC
TRBV5-4	TRBJ2-7	TRBD2	-	16	CASSARLEGGPREQYF	TGTGCCAGTAGCGCCCGACTAGAGGGAGGGCCGAGGGAGCAGTACTTC
TRBV6-1	TRBJ2-2	TRBD2	-	14	CASNDGRATGVLFF	TGTGCCAGCAATGACGGGAGGGCCACCGGGGTGCTGTTTTTT
TRBV5-1	TRBJ2-1	TRBD2	-	16	CASSLGAGGPLNEQFF	TGCGCCAGCAGCTTGGGAGCGGGAGGGCCACTCAATGAGCAGTTCTTC
TRBV5-1	TRBJ2-1	TRBD2	-	15	CASSSLAGDYNEQFF	TGCGCCAGCAGCTCGCTGGCGGGAGATTACAATGAGCAGTTCTTC
TRBV11-2	TRBJ2-7	-	-	16	CASSLGGAGALYEQYF	TGTGCCAGCAGCTTAGGCGGGGCGGGGGCTCTCTACGAGCAATACTTC
TRBV11-2	TRBJ2-6	-	-	18	CASSLASGHGPGANVLTF	TGTGCTAGCAGCTTAGCCTCGGGACATGGCCCTGGGGCCAACGTCCTGACTTTC
TRBV11-3	TRBJ2-7	TRBD2	-	15	CASSLVGGRAGEQYF	TGTGCCAGCAGCTTAGTAGGCGGGAGGGCGGGTGAGCAGTACTTC
TRBV12-3/TRBV12-4	TRBJ1-3	-	-	14	CASSFREGGNIIYF	TGTGCCAGCAGTTTCCGAGAGGGCGGAAACATCATATATTTT
TRBV12-3/TRBV12-4	TRBJ2-5	-	-	14	CANSRLEGRGAQYF	TGTGCCAACAGTCGACTGGAGGGCCGGGGAGCCCAGTACTTC
TRBV13	TRBJ2-7	TRBD2	-	16	CARSSDGTSGNPEQYF	TGTGCCCGCAGCTCAGACGGGACTAGCGGGAATCCCGAGCAGTACTTC
TRBV11-2	TRBJ2-2	-	-	13	CASSSRGARELFF	TGTGCCAGTAGCTCAAGGGGTGCCCGGGAGTTGTTTTTT
TRBV14	TRBJ2-7	TRBD2	-	15	CASSGTRGILYEQYF	TGTGCCAGCAGCGGGACTAGAGGGATCCTTTACGAGCAGTACTTC
TRBV11-2	TRBJ1-1	-	-	12	CASSFKQAEAFF	TGTGCCAGCAGCTTTAAACAAGCTGAAGCTTTCTTC
TRBV5-5	TRBJ2-6	TRBD1	-	17	CASSLGTGNSGANAVTF	TGTGCCAGCAGCTTAGGGACAGGGAACTCTGGGGCCAACGCCGTGACTTTC
TRBV11-3	TRBJ1-1	-	-	16	CANSLAPSYVQGGAFF	TGTGCCAACAGCTTAGCCCCCAGTTACGTTCAGGGAGGAGCTTTCTTT
TRBV29-1	TRBJ1-1	-	-	9	CRGGGEAFF	TGCAGAGGAGGGGGTGAAGCTTTCTTT
TRBV5-1	TRBJ2-7	TRBD2	many	12	CASSSLAGEQYF	TGCGCCAGCAGCTCCCTAGCGGGAGAGCAGTACTTC
TRBV11-2	TRBJ2-1	TRBD2	-	15	CDSSLEGGSIGEQFF	TGTGACAGCAGCTTAGAGGGAGGGAGTATTGGTGAGCAGTTCTTC
TRBV30	TRBJ1-2	-	-	14	CAWSLDGVHRDYTF	TGTGCCTGGAGTCTTGATGGGGTACACAGAGACTACACCTTC
TRBV5-1	TRBJ1-1	-	-	15	CASCLMAGANTEAFF	TGCGCCAGCTGCTTGATGGCAGGGGCCAACACTGAAGCTTTCTTT
TRBV11-2	TRBJ2-1	-	-	13	CASSWTGGTEQFF	TGTGCCAGCAGCTGGACTGGCGGGACAGAGCAGTTCTTT
TRBV5-1	TRBJ2-2	-	many	13	CASSFWGTGELFF	TGCGCCAGCAGCTTTTGGGGTACCGGGGAGCTGTTTTTT
TRBV12-3/TRBV12-4	TRBJ2-2	-	many	16	CASSHGGILNTGELFF	TGTGCCAGCAGTCATGGGGGGATTTTGAACACCGGGGAGCTGTTTTTT
TRBV7-6	TRBJ2-1	TRBD2	-	16	CAISRVGTSGDNEQFF	TGTGCCATCAGCCGTGTGGGGACTAGCGGTGACAATGAGCAGTTCTTC
TRBV7-3	TRBJ2-2	-	-	16	CASSLLREQEHRELFF	TGTGCCAGCAGCTTATTACGGGAACAAGAACACCGGGAGCTGTTTTTT
TRBV12-3/TRBV12-4	TRBJ2-7	-	-	13	CVSTPGPPGEQYF	TGTGTCAGCACCCCGGGACCGCCTGGCGAGCAGTACTTC
TRBV29-1	TRBJ2-5	TRBD1	-	12	CSLDRGQETRYF	TGCAGCCTCGATAGGGGGCAAGAGACCCGGTACTTC
TRBV29-1	TRBJ2-7	-	-	12	CSDSRAENEQYF	TGCAGCGATTCAAGGGCGGAGAACGAGCAGTACTTC
TRBV5-4	TRBJ2-1	TRBD1	-	14	CASSGDSSCNEQFF	TGTGCCAGCAGCGGGGACAGCTCCTGCAATGAGCAGTTCTTC
TRBV6-6	TRBJ2-6	-	-	13	CVSTLSGTNVLTF	TGTGTCAGCACCTTATCTGGGACCAACGTCCTGACTTTC
TRBV12-3/TRBV12-4	TRBJ1-1	TRBD1	-	14	CASSPQGGFTDAFF	TGTGCCAGCAGCCCGCAGGGGGGGTTCACTGATGCTTTCTTT
TRBV7-7	TRBJ2-7	TRBD1	few	13	CASSTRTGSEQYF	TGTGCTAGCAGCACTAGGACAGGGTCCGAGCAGTACTTC
TRBV6-5	TRBJ2-1	-	-	15	CASTEVGSSYNEQLF	TGTGCCAGCACCGAAGTAGGAAGCTCCTACAATGAGCAGCTCTTC
TRBV7-9	TRBJ2-3	TRBD2	many	15	CASSLRLAETDTQYF	TGTGCCAGCAGCTTAAGACTAGCGGAAACAGATACGCAGTATTTT
TRBV5-1	TRBJ2-2	-	-	14	CVSSLGWNTGELFF	TGCGTCAGCAGCTTGGGGTGGAACACCGGGGAGCTGTTTTTT
TRBV4-1	TRBJ2-7	-	-	14	CASSQPRTPYGQCF	TGCGCCAGCAGCCAACCCAGGACCCCCTACGGGCAGTGCTTC
TRBV7-9	TRBJ2-1	-	many	17	CASSLRTAWGSYNEQFF	TGTGCCAGCAGCCTCAGGACAGCATGGGGGTCCTACAATGAGCAGTTCTTC
TRBV11-1	TRBJ2-7	-	-	15	CASSPQTAGLCEQYF	TGCGCCAGTAGCCCACAGACAGCAGGACTATGCGAGCAGTACTTC
TRBV28	TRBJ2-7	-	-	14	CASSPGALVPKPYF	TGTGCCAGCAGTCCCGGGGCCCTAGTCCCTAAGCCGTACTTC
TRBV10-1	TRBJ1-2	-	-	14	CASSESGRGPSGTF	TGCGCCAGCAGTGAGTCGGGAAGGGGCCCATCGGGGACCTTC
TRBV29-1	TRBJ1-1	-	-	13	CSVETGRNTGAFF	TGCAGCGTTGAAACAGGAAGGAACACTGGAGCCTTCTTT